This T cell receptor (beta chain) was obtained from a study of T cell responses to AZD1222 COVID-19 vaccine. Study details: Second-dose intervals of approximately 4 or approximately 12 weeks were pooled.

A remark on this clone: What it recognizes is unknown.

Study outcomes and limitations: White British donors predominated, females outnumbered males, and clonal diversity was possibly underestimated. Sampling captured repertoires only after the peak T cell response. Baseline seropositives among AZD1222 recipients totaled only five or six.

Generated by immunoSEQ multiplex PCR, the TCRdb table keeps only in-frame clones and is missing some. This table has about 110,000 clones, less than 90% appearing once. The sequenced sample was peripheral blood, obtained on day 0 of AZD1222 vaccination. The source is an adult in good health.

CDR3 sequence reads: CASSLDPTGYEQYF. The CDR3 bases are TGTGCCAGCAGCTTGGACCCGACTGGTTACGAGCAGTACTTC. J is TRBJ2-7 and V is TRBV5-5; D unresolved. Per the germline V gene, CDR1 is SGHKS and CDR2 is YYEKEE (reference sequence). Trimming pared 0 bases from V and 4 bases from J, leaving 11 bases between. The CDR3 is made up of 14 amino acids.